Below, 25 T cell receptor beta chains from the same sample are listed, as sequenced in a study of blood T cell repertoires in COVID-19. TCRdb's table, derived via immunoSEQ multiplex PCR, lists solely in-frame clones and lacks some. The sample yields over 85,000 clones, 75% to 90% seen once. The material sequenced was peripheral blood. These receptor sequences come from a woman older than 75 with acute or convalescent COVID-19.

The chain recombines TRBV19 with TRBJ2-2; 9 bases fit TRBD2. After removal of 11 bases from V and 7 bases from J, the junction contained 14 bases not matched to a gene. The CDR3 covers 15 residues. Germline CDR1 reads LNHDA; CDR2 reads SQIVND (reference sequence). CDR3 in DNA: TGTGCCCGCACGGGGGCGGGGGGGCCGGTCGGGGAGCTGTTTTTT. Translated, it gives CARTGAGGPVGELFF. The variable domain in full, with the rest retrieved from reference TRBV19 and TRBJ2-2, is DGGITQSPKYLFRKEGQNVTLSCEQNLNHDAMYWYRQDPGQGLRLIYYSQIVNDFQKGDIAEGYSVSREKKESFPLTVTSAQKNPTAFYLCARTGAGGPVGELFFGEGSRLTVL.

The chain uses TRBV10-3 and TRBJ1-1; TRBD1 matches at 8 bases. The germline gives CDR1 ENHRY, CDR2 SYGVKD. The CDR3 is made up of 11 amino acids. V lost 7 bases, J lost 12 bases, and 7 bases stayed unmatched. CDR3 residues: CAITSRDRTFF. For the CDR3, the DNA is TGTGCCATCACTTCAAGGGACAGGACTTTCTTT.

V gene TRBV3-1 (or the pseudogene TRBV3-2) combines with J gene TRBJ2-7, with D hard to call. Between the trimmed V and J ends, which lost 0 bases and 0 bases, there was a span of 9 bases. The CDR3 contains 15 residues. CDR1 is LGHDT and CDR2 is YNNKEL in the germline V gene (reference sequence). CDR3 loop: CASSQDLRSSYEQYF. For the CDR3, the DNA is TGTGCCAGCAGCCAAGATCTGAGGAGCTCCTACGAGCAGTACTTC.

The chain combines TRBV10-3 with TRBJ1-6; 7 bases are a match to TRBD1. The CDR3 is 13 residues long. V lost 4 bases and J lost 7; bases outside the gene matches: 1. Germline values: CDR1 ENHRY, CDR2 SYGVKD. The CDR3 DNA reads TGTGCCATCAGTGTGGACAGGAATTCACCCCTCCACTTT. Amino acids: CAISVDRNSPLHF.

The rearrangement links TRBV2 to TRBJ2-7; 8 bases match TRBD2. CDR1 is SNHLY, CDR2 FYNNEI, per germline. The CDR3 extends over 16 amino acids. The trim removed 3 bases at V and 1 base at J, leaving 8 bases unmatched. As DNA, the CDR3 is TGTGCCAGCAGTGACCCGGGGGGGCCGGCATCCTACGAGCAGTACTTC. As protein: CASSDPGGPASYEQYF.

The sample holds a few counts of this clone. The genes are TRBV3-1 (or the pseudogene TRBV3-2) and TRBJ2-1, with a tentative D call TRBD2 (5 bases). This CDR3 contains 12 residues. V lost 4 bases to trimming and J lost 8 bases, with 9 bases between them. CDR1 LGHDT and CDR2 YNNKEL come from the germline V gene (reference sequence). This CDR3 is CASSPLGDEQFF. The CDR3 coding sequence is TGTGCCAGCAGCCCCCTCGGGGATGAGCAGTTCTTC.

The chain uses TRBV10-3 and TRBJ1-2, with D possibly matching TRBD1 (6 bases). Germline lookup yields CDR1 ENHRY and CDR2 SYGVKD. CDR3 length: 16 residues. Trimming cost V 0 bases and J 6 bases, with 17 bases left between them. The CDR3 nucleotides read TGTGCCATCAGTGAGTCCCGGGACATGGGGGTCCATGGCTACACCTTC. Translating gives CAISESRDMGVHGYTF.

The rearrangement uses TRBV6-6 and TRBJ1-2, with 9 bases aligning to TRBD1. The CDR3 runs 13 residues. Germline V lookup: CDR1 MNHNY, CDR2 SVGAGI (reference sequence). The V gene end was trimmed by 7 bases and the J gene end by 4 bases; junction bases not matched to a gene: 4. The CDR3 reads CASTRQGVYGYTF. The CDR3 region has the DNA TGTGCCAGCACCCGACAGGGGGTCTATGGCTACACCTTC.

This clone was seen a handful of times. V is TRBV11-3 and J is TRBJ1-6; tentative D call: TRBD1 (5 bases). CDR1 and CDR2 (germline): SGHNT, YENEEA. The germline V and J ends were trimmed by 0 bases and 4 bases, with 10 bases remaining between them. This CDR3 is built from 16 residues. In nucleotides, the CDR3 is TGTGCCAGCAGCTTAGATGACAGCACTTATAATTCACCCCTCCACTTT. Protein sequence: CASSLDDSTYNSPLHF.

The chain has TRBV19 and TRBJ1-2; 7 positions match TRBD1. CDR3 length equals 15 residues. V shed 5 bases, J shed 0 bases, and the junction held 6 bases outside the gene matches. Germline lookup yields CDR1 LNHDA and CDR2 SQIVND (reference sequence). In nucleotides, the CDR3 is TGTGCCAGTAGTCCCGGGGACAGATCTAACTATGGCTACACCTTC. Translating gives CASSPGDRSNYGYTF.

This clone has just a few counts. One junction end does not reproduce the germline sequence, and a read error may be involved. The genes are TRBV6-9 and TRBJ1-1, with 9 positions matching TRBD1. The CDR3 extends over 14 amino acids. The germline V gene has CDR1 MNHGY and CDR2 SVAAGI. CDR3 nucleotides: TGTGCCAGCAGTCTTTTCACCACGGGACAGGGTCATCCCTTT. This codes for CASSLFTTGQGHPF.

J is TRBJ1-6 and V is TRBV5-1; D possibly corresponds to TRBD1 (6 bases). The CDR3 extends over 16 amino acids. From germline, CDR1 is SGHRS and CDR2 YFSETQ. Deletions cut 0 bases from V and 5 bases from J, with 12 bases between. CDR3 nucleotides: TGCGCCAGCAGCTTGGCCGGGCAGGGGAATAATTCACCCCTCCACTTT. Translation gives CASSLAGQGNNSPLHF.

The chain has TRBV19 and TRBJ2-5, with TRBD2 matching 12 bases. This CDR3 has 14 amino acids. Germline loops: CDR1 LNHDA, CDR2 SQIVND (reference sequence). With 9 bases clipped from V and 0 bases from J, the junction kept 2 bases outside the gene matches. The CDR3 nucleotides are TGTGCCAGCGGGACTAGCGGGTACCAAGAGACCCAGTACTTC. Its protein product is CASGTSGYQETQYF.

The count of this clone is one. This chain joins TRBV20-1 and TRBJ1-2; D is ambiguous. This CDR3 comprises 11 residues. V was clipped by 1 base and J by 7 bases, with 7 bases between them. The germline CDR1 and CDR2 sequences are DFQATT and SNEGSKA (reference sequence). DNA for the CDR3: TGCAGTGCTAGAGCTGACTTTGGCTACACCTTC. It encodes CSARADFGYTF.

The V and J genes are TRBV6-6 and TRBJ1-2; 8 bases are shared with TRBD1. Germline V gene lookup returns CDR1 MNHNY and CDR2 SVGAGI (reference sequence). The CDR3 totals 14 residues. V lost 0 bases, J lost 8 bases, and 5 bases stayed unmatched. CDR3 amino acids: CASSYSQGAMGYTF. The CDR3 region has the DNA TGTGCCAGCAGTTACTCGCAGGGGGCAATGGGCTACACCTTC.

The chain employs TRBV11-3 and TRBJ2-7; 10 positions match TRBD1. The CDR3 length is 15 residues. Germline CDR1 is SGHNT and CDR2 is YENEEA. Unmatched junction bases numbered 4, after V lost 0 bases and J lost 5 bases. CDR3 residues: CASSLELGQGHEQYF. DNA for the CDR3: TGTGCCAGCAGCTTAGAATTGGGACAGGGGCACGAGCAGTACTTC.

A few counts support this clone. V is TRBV6-4 and J is TRBJ1-2, with TRBD1 matching over 8 bases. CDR1 is MRHNA and CDR2 is SNTAGT in the germline V gene. This CDR3 is 15 amino acids long. Trimming took 5 bases from V and 2 from J; bases not matched to a gene: 7. CDR3 in DNA: TGTGCCAGCAGTTTCGCAGGGGGCGGGAACTATGGCTACACCTTC. It encodes CASSFAGGGNYGYTF.

The V and J genes are TRBV5-4 and TRBJ2-6, with D unclear. The V and J ends lost 1 base and 0 bases respectively, with 11 bases between them. The V gene's germline CDR1 is SGHNT and CDR2 YYREEE (reference sequence). This CDR3 has 17 residues. The CDR3 region has the DNA TGTGCCAGCAGCTTGAGTGGTCCACTCTCTGGGGCCAACGTCCTGACTTTC. This codes for CASSLSGPLSGANVLTF.

CDR3 sequence: CASSPTGFTEAFF. The CDR3 bases are TGTGCCAGCAGCCCGACAGGGTTCACTGAAGCTTTCTTT. This sequence joins TRBV7-3 and TRBJ1-1; 7 nucleotides align to TRBD1. J gave up 4 bases and V 5 bases, and 4 bases lay outside the gene matches. This CDR3 has 13 residues. CDR1 SGHTA and CDR2 FQGTGA come from the germline V gene.

The chain uses TRBV6-5 and TRBJ2-3; 10 bases are shared with TRBD2. Germline lookup yields CDR1 MNHEY and CDR2 SVGAGI. V lost 6 bases and J lost 2; bases outside the gene matches: 5. The CDR3 is 15 residues long. DNA for the CDR3: TGTGCCAGCAGCCTAGCGGGGGCCCCCACAGATACGCAGTATTTT. This gives the protein CASSLAGAPTDTQYF.

This rearrangement joins TRBV27 to TRBJ2-7; a possible D gene is TRBD2 (5 bases). CDR3 length equals 14 residues. V gave up 6 bases and J gave up 9 bases, with 21 bases separating them. Germline V gives CDR1 MNHEY, CDR2 SMNVEV (reference sequence). CDR3 sequence reads: CASRKELALLGQYF. In DNA, the CDR3 is TGTGCCAGCAGGAAGGAGCTAGCCCTCCTGGGGCAGTACTTC.

The chain has TRBV5-1 and TRBJ1-1, with TRBD1 matching over 7 bases. This CDR3 has 12 amino acids. The ends lost 4 bases at V and 8 bases at J; junction bases unmatched: 5. Looked up from germline, CDR1 is SGHRS and CDR2 is YFSETQ. The CDR3 sequence: CASSPGQAEAFF. The CDR3 nucleotides read TGCGCCAGCAGCCCCGGACAGGCCGAAGCTTTCTTT.

The chain joins TRBV7-8 to TRBJ2-3, with 9 bases aligning to TRBD1. Germline V lookup: CDR1 SGHVS, CDR2 FQNEAQ. CDR3 size: 14 residues. The trim removed 5 bases at V and 4 bases at J, leaving 4 bases unmatched. The CDR3 here is CASSPTGGADTQYF. The CDR3 DNA sequence: TGTGCCAGCAGCCCGACAGGGGGGGCAGATACGCAGTATTTT.

J is TRBJ2-2 and V is TRBV4-1; 8 nucleotides align to TRBD1. The V gene end was trimmed by 2 bases and the J gene end by 4 bases; junction bases not matched to a gene: 3. CDR3 length: 15 amino acids. Germline V gives CDR1 MGHRA, CDR2 YSYEKL. CDR3 region: CASSQPDRATGELFF. Written as DNA, the CDR3 is TGCGCCAGCAGCCAACCGGACAGGGCCACCGGGGAGCTGTTTTTT.

The chain employs TRBV19 and TRBJ2-1; TRBD2 matches 7 bases. Trimming at V came to 4 bases and at J to 0 bases, leaving 3 bases not matched to a gene. The CDR3 consists of 15 residues. Germline V CDR1 and CDR2: LNHDA, SQIVND (reference sequence). The CDR3 protein is CASSTSGDSYNEQFF. CDR3 sequence (DNA): TGTGCCAGTAGTACAAGCGGGGACTCCTACAATGAGCAGTTCTTC. Full variable domain (remainder filled in from reference TRBV19 and TRBJ2-1): DGGITQSPKYLFRKEGQNVTLSCEQNLNHDAMYWYRQDPGQGLRLIYYSQIVNDFQKGDIAEGYSVSREKKESFPLTVTSAQKNPTAFYLCASSTSGDSYNEQFFGPGTRLTVL.